The 10 T cell receptor beta chains in this list originate from one sample, sequenced in a study of blood T cell repertoires in COVID-19. Clones were sequenced by immunoSEQ multiplex PCR, and TCRdb holds only the in-frame ones, with some missing. The sample has roughly 30,000 clones, 81% seen once. Sequences were obtained from peripheral blood. These receptor sequences come from a woman aged 60 to 75 with acute or convalescent COVID-19.

The chain couples TRBV19 to TRBJ1-1; 8 positions match TRBD1. The trim removed 5 bases at V and 4 bases at J, leaving 12 bases unmatched. Germline V CDR1 and CDR2: LNHDA, SQIVND (reference sequence). The CDR3 is 16 amino acids. In DNA, the CDR3 is TGTGCCAGTAGTTCTACTCGGACAGGGCCGGGCACTGAAGCTTTCTTT. It yields the protein CASSSTRTGPGTEAFF.

This clone was seen a single time. Different DNA sequences within this sample yield the same CDR3. The chain links TRBV6-6 to TRBJ2-7; TRBD1 aligns across 7 bases. The ends lost 4 bases at V and 0 bases at J; junction bases unmatched: 3. This CDR3 has 14 residues. CDR1 is MNHNY, CDR2 SVGAGI, per germline (reference sequence). The CDR3 sequence is CASSFGTASYEQYF. The CDR3 DNA reads as TGTGCCAGCAGTTTCGGGACAGCCTCCTACGAGCAGTACTTC.

The chain recombines TRBV5-5 with TRBJ1-2; D gene uncertain. The ends were cut back, 6 bases at V and 1 base at J, with 13 bases in the middle. The V gene's germline CDR1 is SGHKS and CDR2 YYEKEE (reference sequence). The CDR3 runs to 14 residues. DNA of the CDR3: TGTGCCAGCACCTCAAACACGGGTAACTATGGCTACACCTTC. As protein: CASTSNTGNYGYTF.

The table lists this clone with a count of one. The chain couples TRBV4-2 to TRBJ2-7, with a possible D match to TRBD1 (5 bases). In germline, CDR1 is LGHNA, CDR2 YNFKEQ. The V gene lost 8 bases and the J gene lost 4 bases, with 21 bases spanning the gap. The CDR3 runs to 15 residues. This CDR3 reads CASYPGRTPFYEQYF. The CDR3 coding sequence is TGTGCCAGCTACCCCGGACGGACACCCTTTTACGAGCAGTACTTC.

This chain links TRBV6-5 with TRBJ1-6, with TRBD1 matching over 9 bases. J was trimmed by 10 bases and V by 6 bases; bases with no gene match: 7. Germline values: CDR1 MNHEY, CDR2 SVGAGI. This CDR3 is 14 amino acids long. The CDR3 DNA is TGTGCCAGCAGCCGGGGACAGGGTTCATCACCCCTCCACTTT. Amino acid sequence: CASSRGQGSSPLHF.

The chain recombines TRBV6-5 with TRBJ1-5; TRBD1 agrees at 7 bases. There are 15 residues in the CDR3. CDR1 is MNHEY, CDR2 SVGAGI, per germline. The ends lost 5 bases at V and 6 bases at J; junction bases unmatched: 10. CDR3 amino acids: CASSTRGTAPQPQHF. The CDR3 DNA sequence: TGTGCCAGCAGTACCAGGGGGACAGCGCCTCAGCCCCAGCATTTT.

J is TRBJ1-4 and V is TRBV2; D possibly corresponds to TRBD1 (5 bases). Trimming took off 6 bases at V and 7 bases at J, with 18 bases between the two ends. The CDR3 is 15 residues long. Germline CDR1 is SNHLY and CDR2 is FYNNEI. CDR3 loop: CASRNGRQGFEKLFF. CDR3 coding DNA: TGTGCCAGCAGGAACGGGAGGCAGGGCTTTGAAAAACTGTTTTTT.

This rearrangement joins TRBV5-1 to TRBJ2-3; no reliable D call. Trimming removed 0 bases at V and 1 base at J, with 15 bases between. Germline V gene lookup returns CDR1 SGHRS and CDR2 YFSETQ. CDR3 length equals 17 residues. The CDR3 DNA is TGCGCCAGCAGCTTGGCCTTGACATCCTCTGGCACAGATACGCAGTATTTT. This codes for CASSLALTSSGTDTQYF.

The J gene is TRBJ2-2, the V gene TRBV2, with 10 bases aligning to TRBD1. V shed 6 bases and J 5 bases; nucleotides not matched to a gene: 9. The CDR3 is 16 amino acids. Germline loops: CDR1 SNHLY, CDR2 FYNNEI. The CDR3 here is CASSLGQGERTGELFF. The CDR3 DNA follows: TGTGCCAGCAGCCTCGGACAGGGGGAACGAACCGGGGAGCTGTTTTTT.

This clone was seen only a few times. This chain uses TRBV3-1 (or the pseudogene TRBV3-2) with TRBJ1-3; D is undetermined. Germline V gene sequence: CDR1 LGHDT, CDR2 YNNKEL (reference sequence). The CDR3 is 15 residues long. V lost 0 bases to trimming and J lost 1 base, with 7 bases between them. The CDR3 DNA reads as TGTGCCAGCAGCCAAGAAGGAGGATCTGGAAACACCATATATTTT. As protein: CASSQEGGSGNTIYF.